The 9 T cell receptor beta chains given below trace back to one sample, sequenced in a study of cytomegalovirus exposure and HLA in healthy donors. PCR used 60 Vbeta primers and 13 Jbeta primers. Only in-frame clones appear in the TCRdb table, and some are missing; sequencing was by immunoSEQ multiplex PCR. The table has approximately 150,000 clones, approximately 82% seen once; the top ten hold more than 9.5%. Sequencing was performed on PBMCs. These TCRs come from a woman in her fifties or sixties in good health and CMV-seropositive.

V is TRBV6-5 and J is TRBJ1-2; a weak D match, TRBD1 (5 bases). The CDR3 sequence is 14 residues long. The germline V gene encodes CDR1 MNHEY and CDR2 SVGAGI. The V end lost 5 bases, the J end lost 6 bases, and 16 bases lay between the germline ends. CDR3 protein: CASSAMTEINGYTF. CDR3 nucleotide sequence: TGTGCCAGCAGTGCTATGACAGAAATCAATGGCTACACCTTC.

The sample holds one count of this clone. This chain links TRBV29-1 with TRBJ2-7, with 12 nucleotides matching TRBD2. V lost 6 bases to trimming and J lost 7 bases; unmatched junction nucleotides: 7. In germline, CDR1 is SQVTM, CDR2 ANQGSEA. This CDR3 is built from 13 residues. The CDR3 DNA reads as TGCAGCGTCGGACTAGCGGGGACGGGGGAGCAGTACTTC. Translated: CSVGLAGTGEQYF.

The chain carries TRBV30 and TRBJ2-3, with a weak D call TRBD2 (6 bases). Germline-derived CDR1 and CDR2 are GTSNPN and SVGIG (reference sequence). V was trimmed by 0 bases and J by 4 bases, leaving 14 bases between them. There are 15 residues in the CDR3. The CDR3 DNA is TGTGCCTGGAGTGTAAGGGTAGGAGGGGCAGATACGCAGTATTTT. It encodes CAWSVRVGGADTQYF. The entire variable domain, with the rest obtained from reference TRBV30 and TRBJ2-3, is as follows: SQTIHQWPATLVQPVGSPLSLECTVEGTSNPNLYWYRQAAGRGLQLLFYSVGIGQISSEVPQNLSASRPQDRQFILSSKKLLLSDSGFYLCAWSVRVGGADTQYFGPGTRLTVL.

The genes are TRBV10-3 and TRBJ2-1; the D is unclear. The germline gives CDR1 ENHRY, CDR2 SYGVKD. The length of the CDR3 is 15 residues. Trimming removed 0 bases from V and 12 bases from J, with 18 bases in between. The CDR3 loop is CAISESAGRRLGQFF. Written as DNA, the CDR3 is TGTGCCATCAGTGAGTCGGCAGGCAGGCGTTTAGGGCAGTTCTTC.

The CDR3: CASSLEDFGGTSGANVLTF. CDR3 in DNA: TGCGCCAGCAGCTTGGAAGATTTCGGAGGTACCTCTGGGGCCAACGTCCTGACTTTC. The V and J genes are TRBV5-1 and TRBJ2-6; D is perhaps TRBD2 (5 bases). Trimming removed 0 bases at V and 0 bases at J, with 16 bases between. CDR1 is SGHRS and CDR2 is YFSETQ in the germline V gene. The CDR3 extends over 19 amino acids.

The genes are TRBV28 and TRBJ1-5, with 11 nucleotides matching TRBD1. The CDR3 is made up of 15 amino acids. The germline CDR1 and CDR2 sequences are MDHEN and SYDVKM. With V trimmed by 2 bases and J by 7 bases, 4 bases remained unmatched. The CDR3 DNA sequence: TGTGCCAGCAGTTTAGGGACAGGGGGTGACCAGCCCCAGCATTTT. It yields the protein CASSLGTGGDQPQHF.

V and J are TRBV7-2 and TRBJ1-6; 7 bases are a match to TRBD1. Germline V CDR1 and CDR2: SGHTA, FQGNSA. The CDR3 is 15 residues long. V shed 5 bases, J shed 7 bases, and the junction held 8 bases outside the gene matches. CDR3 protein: CASSPSDRLNSPLHF. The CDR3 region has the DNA TGTGCCAGCAGCCCATCGGACAGGCTGAATTCACCCCTCCACTTT.

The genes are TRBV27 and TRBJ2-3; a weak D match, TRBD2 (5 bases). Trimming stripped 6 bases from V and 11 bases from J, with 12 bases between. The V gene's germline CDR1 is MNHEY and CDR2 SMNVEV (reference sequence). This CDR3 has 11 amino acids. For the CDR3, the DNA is TGTGCCAGCAGCGACTACTATAGGCAGTATTTT. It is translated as CASSDYYRQYF.

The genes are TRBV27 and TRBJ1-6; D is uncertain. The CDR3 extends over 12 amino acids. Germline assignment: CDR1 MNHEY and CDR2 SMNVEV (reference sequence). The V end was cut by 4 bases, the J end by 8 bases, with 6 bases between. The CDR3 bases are TGTGCCAGCAGTTCCCCATATTCACCCCTCCACTTT. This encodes CASSSPYSPLHF.